Sequencing of this T cell receptor beta chain was carried out in a study of blood T cell repertoires in COVID-19. Study-wide background: Spain, Italy and the United States supplied samples that represented acute and convalescent COVID-19. Sources were T cells, B-cell-depleted T cells, or PBMCs; the material itself was cDNA or gDNA.

Source study methods: Amplification with reference gene primers provided the estimates of nucleated cell counts. Some clones are missing from TCRdb's copy, which holds only in-frame ones; the method was immunoSEQ multiplex PCR. V and J calls plus clone size are reproduced from that table; the DNA served to infer D and trimming. This sample has tens of thousands of clones, with about 87% found just once. Remarks on this clone: The junction differs from germline at one of its ends, possibly a read error.

The source material was peripheral blood. The receptor was derived from a woman older than 75 with active COVID-19.

Here the CDR3 DNA reads TGCGCCAGCAGCCAAGTCTGGACTAGCGGCCGACACTTC. Encoded protein: CASSQVWTSGRHF. The chain joins TRBV4-1 to TRBJ2-4, with 10 bases that match TRBD2. Germline CDR1 and CDR2: MGHRA and YSYEKL. CDR3 length equals 13 residues.